This T cell receptor (beta chain) stems from a study of sequential checkpoint blockade in melanoma. Study at large: Each arm's sequence ended with maintenance nivolumab.

Trimming pared 0 bases from V and 0 bases from J, leaving 6 bases between. Germline V gene sequence: CDR1 LGHNA, CDR2 YSLEER. CDR3 length equals 15 residues. Measured with immunoSEQ multiplex PCR; TCRdb has only the in-frame clones, and not every one. The data hold about 20,000 clones, with roughly 82% observed a single time. The treatment denotes: randomized to nivolumab then ipilimumab (arm A) or the reverse (arm B). None of the patients previously received DNA-damaging chemotherapy. PBMC sorting kept live CD3+CD8+ cells without CD19 or CD56. The receptor comes from a human donor with melanoma. The source material was CD8+ T cells sorted from blood (inferred from file names), sampled from a patient given nivolumab and ipilimumab in sequence. The rearrangement joins TRBV4-3 to TRBJ1-5; D gene ambiguous. CDR3 sequence reads: CASSQELGSNQPQHF. The CDR3 coding sequence is TGCGCCAGCAGCCAAGAGCTCGGTAGCAATCAGCCCCAGCATTTT.